The sample holds one count of the clone carrying this TCR beta chain. V dropped 4 bases and J dropped 1 base, with 11 bases sitting between them. Germline V gene data show CDR1 as SGDLS and CDR2 as YYNGEE. The CDR3 runs to 14 residues. This sample is drawn from a study of cytomegalovirus exposure and HLA in healthy donors. PCR employed 60 Vbeta and 13 Jbeta primers. The data were produced by immunoSEQ multiplex PCR, yet TCRdb's version contains in-frame clones alone and is incomplete. This table has approximately 190,000 clones, 81% appearing once. The sequence came from a man aged 45-60 years in good health and CMV-seronegative. The sequencing input was PBMCs. V and J are TRBV9 and TRBJ1-1; D is ambiguous. The CDR3: CASSPTARNTEAFF. The CDR3 bases are TGTGCCAGCAGCCCAACTGCACGGAACACTGAAGCTTTCTTT.